The clone carrying this TCR beta chain turned up a few times. These data come from a study of blood T cells in healthy people across ages. Combining a sample-barcoded 5' primer with a J-beta primer mix, a second PCR ran for roughly 7 to 12 cycles. TCRdb processed the 5' RACE reads anew with MiXCR; each CDR3 protein has one entry. The table records under 800,000 distinct CDR3 sequences, more than 40% of them present only once. Germline V CDR1 and CDR2: SEHNR, FQNEAQ (reference sequence). V trimming: 8 bases; J trimming: 2 bases; junction bases outside the gene matches: 4. This CDR3 is 14 amino acids long.

The sequencing input was blood. The source is an older woman in good health. The chain uses TRBV7-9 and TRBJ2-2; 8 bases are shared with TRBD1. The CDR3 DNA sequence: TGTGCCAGCCGGGACAGGACTAACACCGGGGAGCTGTTTTTT. This translates into CASRDRTNTGELFF.